This T cell receptor beta chain was observed in a study of cytomegalovirus exposure and HLA in healthy donors. V was clipped by 5 bases and J by 2 bases; unmatched bases: 5. Germline CDR1 reads SGHTA; CDR2 reads FQGNSA. This CDR3 has 15 amino acids. The primer mix had 60 Vbeta and 13 Jbeta primers. The data were produced by immunoSEQ multiplex PCR, yet TCRdb's version contains in-frame clones alone and is incomplete. This sample yields 150,000 to 200,000 clones, of which 76% are seen a single time; about 2.5% belongs to the top ten. With respect to this clone: Its antigen is currently unknown.

Study results and limitations: A few of the chains that were CMV-associated were confirmed in vitro to be specific for CMV antigens.

The sequenced sample consisted of PBMCs. The origin of this receptor is a woman aged 25 to 39 in good health and CMV-seropositive. V usage is TRBV7-2 and J usage is TRBJ2-5; 10 nucleotides align to TRBD2. The CDR3 region is CASSPRAGGQETQYF. The CDR3 coding sequence is TGTGCCAGCAGCCCCCGAGCGGGGGGGCAAGAGACCCAGTACTTC.